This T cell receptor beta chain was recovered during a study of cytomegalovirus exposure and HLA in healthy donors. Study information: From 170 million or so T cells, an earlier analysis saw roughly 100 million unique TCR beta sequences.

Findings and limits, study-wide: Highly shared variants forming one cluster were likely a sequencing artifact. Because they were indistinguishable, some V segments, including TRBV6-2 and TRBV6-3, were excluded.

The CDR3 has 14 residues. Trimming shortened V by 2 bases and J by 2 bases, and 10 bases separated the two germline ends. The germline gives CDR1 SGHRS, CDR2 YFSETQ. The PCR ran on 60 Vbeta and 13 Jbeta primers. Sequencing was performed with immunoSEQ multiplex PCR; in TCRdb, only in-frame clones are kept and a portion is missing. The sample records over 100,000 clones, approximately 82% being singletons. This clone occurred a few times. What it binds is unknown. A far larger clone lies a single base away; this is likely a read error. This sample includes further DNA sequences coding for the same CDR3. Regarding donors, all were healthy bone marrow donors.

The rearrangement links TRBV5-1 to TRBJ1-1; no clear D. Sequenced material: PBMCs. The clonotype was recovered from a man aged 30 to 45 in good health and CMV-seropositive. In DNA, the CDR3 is TGCGCCAGCAGCTTTCTAGAGAAAAACACTGAAGCTTTCTTT. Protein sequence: CASSFLEKNTEAFF.